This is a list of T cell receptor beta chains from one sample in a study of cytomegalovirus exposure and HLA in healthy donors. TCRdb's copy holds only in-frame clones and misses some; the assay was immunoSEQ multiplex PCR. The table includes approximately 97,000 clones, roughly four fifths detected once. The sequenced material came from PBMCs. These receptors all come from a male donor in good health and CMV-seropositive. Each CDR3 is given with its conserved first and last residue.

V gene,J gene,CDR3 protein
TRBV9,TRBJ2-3,CASSEDGRLGDTQYF
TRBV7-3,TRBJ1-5,CASSLTTGTLGQPQHF
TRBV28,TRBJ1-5,CASSSLGDYSNQPQHF
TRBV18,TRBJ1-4,CASSRGGATNEKLFF
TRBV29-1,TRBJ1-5,CSVQESMGQPQHF
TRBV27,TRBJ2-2,CASNFLGDSVTTGELFF
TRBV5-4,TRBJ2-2,CASSFGGGADRRELFF
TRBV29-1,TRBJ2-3,CSASDRGLTDTQYF
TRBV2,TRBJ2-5,CASNWIGGVQETQYF
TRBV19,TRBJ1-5,CASSIQGARGNQPQHF
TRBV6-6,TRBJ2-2,CASNPRGNTGELFF
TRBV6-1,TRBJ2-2,CASSDGLAGGWGGELFF
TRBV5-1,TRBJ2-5,CASSLDRAQETQYF
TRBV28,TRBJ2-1,CASSLSSNEQFF
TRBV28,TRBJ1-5,CALQGVGQPQHF
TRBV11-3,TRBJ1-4,CASSLDTEIRTGSTNEKLFF
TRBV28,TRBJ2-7,CASSGGTYRGEEQYF
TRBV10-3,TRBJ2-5,CAISERTGPFPQETQYF
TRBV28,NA,CASSFGQDYEQYF
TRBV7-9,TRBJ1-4,CSSSLKREEGEKLFF
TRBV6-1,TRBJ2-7,CASELAGPYEQYF
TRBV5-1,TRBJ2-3,CASSPRTSGRADTQYF
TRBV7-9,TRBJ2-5,CASSSGLAGAQETQYF
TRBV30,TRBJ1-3,CASGWGGGNTIYF
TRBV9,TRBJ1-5,CASSVGGSSNQPQHF
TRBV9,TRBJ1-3,CASSAGGGNTIYF
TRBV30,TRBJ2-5,CAWTGLADQETQYF
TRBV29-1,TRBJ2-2,CSVEKQLNTGKLFF
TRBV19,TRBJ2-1,CASSISASTNEQFF
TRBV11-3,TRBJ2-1,CASSPGTSGRIKQFF
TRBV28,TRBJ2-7,CASSLAREAEQYF
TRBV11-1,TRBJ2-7,CASSSTLRTSGQKAYEQYF
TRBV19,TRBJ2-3,CASSIEAGTGVTDTQYF
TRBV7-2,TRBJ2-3,CASSLAGGVADTQYF
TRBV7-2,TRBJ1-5,CASSFQGQPYSNQPQHF
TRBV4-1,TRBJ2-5,CASSQGWGGSEETQYF
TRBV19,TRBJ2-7,CASSSRPMSGAEQYF
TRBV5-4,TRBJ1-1,CASSPGVPELEAFF
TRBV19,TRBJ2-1,CASNIIAGGSYNEQFF
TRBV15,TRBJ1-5,CATSSPGTKGNQPQHF
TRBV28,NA,CASAPHGSPYEQYF
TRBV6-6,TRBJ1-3,CASSPTGGTGNTIYF